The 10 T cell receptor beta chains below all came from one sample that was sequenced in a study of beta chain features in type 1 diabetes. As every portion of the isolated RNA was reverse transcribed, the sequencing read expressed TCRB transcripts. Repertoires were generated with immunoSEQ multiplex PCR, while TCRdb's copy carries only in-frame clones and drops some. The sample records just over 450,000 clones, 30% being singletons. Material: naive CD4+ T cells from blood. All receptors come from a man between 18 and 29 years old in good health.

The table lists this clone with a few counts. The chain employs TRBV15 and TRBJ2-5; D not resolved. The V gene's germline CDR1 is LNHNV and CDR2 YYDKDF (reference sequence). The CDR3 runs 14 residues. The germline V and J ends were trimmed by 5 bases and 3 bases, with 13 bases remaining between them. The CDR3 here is CATSDLGGKETQYF. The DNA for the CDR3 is TGTGCCACCAGCGATCTGGGCGGTAAAGAGACCCAGTACTTC.

The chain's CDR3 is CSVKPGSDEQYF. The CDR3 DNA is TGCAGCGTCAAGCCGGGATCCGACGAGCAGTACTTC. This chain connects TRBV29-1 to TRBJ2-7, with D maybe TRBD2 (5 bases). CDR3 size: 12 residues. Germline CDR1 reads SQVTM; CDR2 reads ANQGSEA. V was cut by 6 bases and J by 5 bases, with 14 bases left in between.

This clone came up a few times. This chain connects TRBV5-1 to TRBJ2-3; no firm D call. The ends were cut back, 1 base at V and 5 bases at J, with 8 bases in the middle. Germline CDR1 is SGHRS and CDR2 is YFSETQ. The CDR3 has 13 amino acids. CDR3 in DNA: TGCGCCAGCAGCTTGCTAACCGGAGATACGCAGTATTTT. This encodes CASSLLTGDTQYF.

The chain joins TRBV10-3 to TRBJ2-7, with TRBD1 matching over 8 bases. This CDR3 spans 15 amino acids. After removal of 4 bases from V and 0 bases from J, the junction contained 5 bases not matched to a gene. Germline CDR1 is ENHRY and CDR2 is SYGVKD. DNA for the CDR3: TGTGCCATCAGTGCCAGGGGGCGATCCTCCTACGAGCAGTACTTC. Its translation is CAISARGRSSYEQYF.

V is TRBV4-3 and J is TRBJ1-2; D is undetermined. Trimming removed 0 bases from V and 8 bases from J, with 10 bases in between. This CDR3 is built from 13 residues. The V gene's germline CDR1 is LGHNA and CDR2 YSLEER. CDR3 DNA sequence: TGCGCCAGCAGCCAAGAGCTGGTGGGCGGCTACACCTTC. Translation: CASSQELVGGYTF.

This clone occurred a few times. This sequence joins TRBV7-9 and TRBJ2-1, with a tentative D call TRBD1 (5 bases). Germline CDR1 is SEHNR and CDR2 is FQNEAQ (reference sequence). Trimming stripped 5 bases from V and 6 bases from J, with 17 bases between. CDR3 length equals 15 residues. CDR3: CASSPEWGFSNEQFF. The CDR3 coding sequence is TGTGCCAGCAGCCCGGAGTGGGGCTTTTCCAATGAGCAGTTCTTC.

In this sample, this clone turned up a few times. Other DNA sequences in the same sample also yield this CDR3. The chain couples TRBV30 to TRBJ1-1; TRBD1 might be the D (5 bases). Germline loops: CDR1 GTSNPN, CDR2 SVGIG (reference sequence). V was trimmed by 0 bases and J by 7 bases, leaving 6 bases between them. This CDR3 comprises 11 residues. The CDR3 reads CAWSVDSEAFF. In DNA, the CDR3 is TGTGCCTGGAGTGTCGACAGTGAAGCTTTCTTT.

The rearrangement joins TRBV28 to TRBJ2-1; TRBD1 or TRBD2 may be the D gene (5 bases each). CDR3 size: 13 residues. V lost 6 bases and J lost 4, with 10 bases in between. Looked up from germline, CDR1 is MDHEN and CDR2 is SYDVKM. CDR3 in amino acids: CASSWGPYNEQFF. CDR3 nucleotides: TGTGCCAGCAGCTGGGGACCTTACAATGAGCAGTTCTTC.

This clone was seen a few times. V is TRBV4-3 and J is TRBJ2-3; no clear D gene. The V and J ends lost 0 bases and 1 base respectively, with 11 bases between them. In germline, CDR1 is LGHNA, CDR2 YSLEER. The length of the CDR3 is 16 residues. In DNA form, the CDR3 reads TGCGCCAGCAGCCAAGATACGCTACCAGGCACAGATACGCAGTATTTT. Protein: CASSQDTLPGTDTQYF.

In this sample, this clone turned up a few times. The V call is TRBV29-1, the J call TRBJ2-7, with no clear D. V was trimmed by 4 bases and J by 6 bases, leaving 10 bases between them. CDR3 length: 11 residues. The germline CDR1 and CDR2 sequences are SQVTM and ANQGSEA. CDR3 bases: TGCAGCGTTGCAGGACGAGCCGAGCAGTACTTC. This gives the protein CSVAGRAEQYF.